This T cell receptor (beta chain) was sequenced in a study of vaccination and CD4 T cells after COVID-19. Study-wide context: The stimulus for the cells was overlapping spike peptides derived from SARS-CoV-2, HCoV-NL63, HCoV-OC43 and HCoV-229E.

This CDR3 is built from 13 residues. Trimming shortened V by 1 base and J by 7 bases, and 11 bases separated the two germline ends. Germline loops: CDR1 MNHEY, CDR2 SMNVEV (reference sequence). The Oncomine TCR Beta short-read assay was applied to DNA of cultured CD4+ T cells. TCRdb re-called the PCR reads through MiXCR, storing one row per CDR3 protein. The sample includes approximately 16,000 distinct CDR3 sequences, approximately 44% of them seen just once. This clonotype was counted only a few times. Its specificity is not known. Treatment: approximately 10-day PBMC culture with coronavirus spike peptide pools or control peptides (ViraFEST assay).

The TCR sequence derives from a human donor who had recovered from COVID-19. Sample: CD4+ T cells from blood, cultured in vitro, taken after SARS-CoV-2 vaccination. This rearrangement joins TRBV27 to TRBJ2-7; D assignment may be TRBD1 or TRBD2 (5 bases each). The CDR3 region has the DNA TGTGCCAGCAGTTTATTCGGGGCGGGTGAGCAGTACTTC. This sequence encodes CASSLFGAGEQYF.